The 28 T cell receptor beta chains below were found in one sample sequenced in a study of T cells expressing NK-cell markers. TCRdb reprocessed the 5' RACE reads, with one entry per CDR3 protein and no DNA. The table for this sample gives around 380,000 distinct CDR3 sequences. The sequenced material came from blood T cells: a sorted CD56 or NKG2C T cell subset, CD4+ or CD8+ T cells, or bulk PBMC T cells (not recorded which). These receptors originate from a woman between 50 and 59 years old in good health.

V and J are TRBV4-1 and TRBJ2-1; TCRdb picks TRBD2, but there is no DNA to check that call. The CDR3 loop spans 17 amino acids. The germline V gene has CDR1 MGHRA and CDR2 YSYEKL. CDR3 sequence: CASSQDSTSGNIHEQFF.

This sequence joins TRBV28 and TRBJ1-1; the D gene TCRdb calls, TRBD1, cannot be checked with no DNA. This CDR3 region has 14 residues. From germline, CDR1 is MDHEN and CDR2 SYDVKM. CDR3: CASRNRGTNTEAFF.

The rearrangement links TRBV25-1 to TRBJ2-7; lacking DNA, the TRBD2 call made by TCRdb goes unchecked. From germline, CDR1 is MGHDK and CDR2 SYGVNS. The length of the CDR3 is 15 residues. CDR3 loop: CASSAPGALLYEQYF.

This chain uses TRBV27 with TRBJ2-5; TCRdb designates TRBD1, a call that cannot be tested without DNA. From germline, CDR1 is MNHEY and CDR2 SMNVEV (reference sequence). CDR3 length: 14 residues. The CDR3 sequence is CASSQWTGGETQYF.

The chain couples TRBV29-1 to TRBJ2-7; TCRdb proposes TRBD2, but this gene call is untestable without DNA. There are 15 residues in the CDR3. Per germline, CDR1 SQVTM and CDR2 ANQGSEA. The CDR3 reads CSVELPSGSSYEQYF.

The rearrangement links TRBV5-1 to TRBJ1-3; the TRBD1 assignment by TCRdb is unverifiable without DNA. Germline V gives CDR1 SGHRS, CDR2 YFSETQ. The CDR3 totals 14 residues. This chain's CDR3 is CASSVQGTGNTIYF. The full variable domain, its missing parts supplied by reference TRBV5-1 and TRBJ1-3, is KAGVTQTPRYLIKTRGQQVTLSCSPISGHRSVSWYQQTPGQGLQFLFEYFSETQRNKGNFPGRFSGRQFSNSRSEMNVSTLELGDSALYLCASSVQGTGNTIYFGEGSWLTVV.

This CDR3 is CASSRQNNQPQHF. This sequence joins TRBV6-1 and TRBJ1-5; the TRBD1 assignment by TCRdb is unverifiable without DNA. This CDR3 region has 13 residues. Germline-derived CDR1 and CDR2 are MNHNS and SASEGT.

The chain joins TRBV7-7 to TRBJ2-1; TCRdb gives TRBD2 as the D gene, but with no DNA this cannot be confirmed. The V gene's germline CDR1 is SSHAT and CDR2 FNYEAQ (reference sequence). The CDR3 is made up of 17 amino acids. The CDR3 reads CASSLRSGGAGYNEQFF.

The chain employs TRBV6-5 and TRBJ1-2; no DNA is available, so the TRBD1 call from TCRdb remains unchecked. The CDR3 is 14 amino acids. In germline, CDR1 is MNHEY, CDR2 SVGAGI. CDR3 protein: CASSYGREWDGYTF.

V usage is TRBV12-3 or TRBV12-4 and J usage is TRBJ1-6; as DNA is missing, the TRBD1 call by TCRdb cannot be tested. The CDR3 has 13 residues. The CDR3 sequence: CASSLGGVSPLHF.

The V gene is TRBV12-3 or TRBV12-4, the J gene TRBJ1-2. This CDR3 has 14 amino acids. This CDR3 is CASSFGLSNYGYTF.

This rearrangement joins TRBV7-8 to TRBJ2-7. The CDR3 extends over 19 amino acids. Germline V gene sequence: CDR1 SGHVS, CDR2 FQNEAQ. The CDR3 reads CASHPNPTAAAQNFYEQYF.

The CDR3 loop reads CASSVIGSGELFF. The rearrangement uses TRBV9 and TRBJ2-2. CDR1 is SGDLS, CDR2 YYNGEE, per germline. The CDR3 loop spans 13 amino acids.

The J gene is TRBJ1-1, the V gene TRBV4-1. Germline CDR1 and CDR2: MGHRA and YSYEKL. This CDR3 is built from 15 residues. CDR3 amino acids: CASSQEAVKNTEAFF.

This chain uses TRBV11-3 with TRBJ1-2. CDR3 length equals 13 residues. CDR1 SGHNT and CDR2 YENEEA come from the germline V gene. Here the CDR3 reads CASSPETNYGYTF.

The gene calls are TRBV6-6 and TRBJ1-1; TCRdb returns TRBD1, unconfirmable since there is no DNA. The germline V gene has CDR1 MNHNY and CDR2 SVGAGI (reference sequence). The CDR3 runs 13 residues. The CDR3 here is CASRDRGPTEAFF.

This chain joins TRBV7-9 and TRBJ1-2; the TCRdb D gene call, TRBD1, has no DNA to confirm it. This CDR3 spans 16 amino acids. Germline V gives CDR1 SEHNR, CDR2 FQNEAQ (reference sequence). CDR3 region: CASSSSGTGGRGGYTF.

J is TRBJ2-1 and V is TRBV18; the TCRdb D gene call, TRBD2, has no DNA to confirm it. Germline V gives CDR1 KGHSH, CDR2 LQKENI. The length of the CDR3 is 16 residues. This chain's CDR3 is CASSPLGLAGYNEQFF. The whole variable domain, filled in from reference TRBV18 and TRBJ2-1, reads NAGVMQNPRHLVRRRGQEARLRCSPMKGHSHVYWYRQLPEEGLKFMVYLQKENIIDESGMPKERFSAEFPKEGPSILRIQQVVRGDSAAYFCASSPLGLAGYNEQFFGPGTRLTVL.

The rearrangement uses TRBV20-1 and TRBJ2-3; there is no DNA to check the TCRdb D call of TRBD2. Germline CDR1 and CDR2: DFQATT and SNEGSKA (reference sequence). The CDR3 is made up of 15 amino acids. CDR3 sequence reads: CSAPAGREEGDTQYF.

This chain connects TRBV2 to TRBJ2-3; TCRdb's assignment of TRBD2 cannot be checked, as there is no DNA. The CDR3 runs 16 residues. Germline CDR1 is SNHLY and CDR2 is FYNNEI. The CDR3 loop is CALRRGLAINTDTQYF.

The gene calls are TRBV5-1 and TRBJ2-1; without DNA, the TCRdb call of TRBD1 cannot be checked. Per the germline V gene, CDR1 is SGHRS and CDR2 is YFSETQ. CDR3 length equals 14 residues. The CDR3 sequence is CASSLGDRGNEQFF.

The rearrangement joins TRBV3-1 to TRBJ1-5; TCRdb's D call of TRBD1 is untestable without DNA. The CDR3 runs 14 residues. Germline CDR1 LGHDT, CDR2 YNNKEL (reference sequence). The CDR3 reads CASSPLGRGQPQHF.

V is TRBV20-1 and J is TRBJ2-4. CDR3 size: 17 residues. The germline CDR1 and CDR2 sequences are DFQATT and SNEGSKA (reference sequence). CDR3: CSARDPNAEVAKNIQYF.

The gene calls are TRBV5-1 and TRBJ2-1. CDR1 is SGHRS, CDR2 YFSETQ, per germline. The CDR3 consists of 15 residues. CDR3 protein: CASTLGGSSYNEQFF. The whole variable domain, filled in from reference TRBV5-1 and TRBJ2-1, reads KAGVTQTPRYLIKTRGQQVTLSCSPISGHRSVSWYQQTPGQGLQFLFEYFSETQRNKGNFPGRFSGRQFSNSRSEMNVSTLELGDSALYLCASTLGGSSYNEQFFGPGTRLTVL.

The CDR3 protein is CASSQAQLQPYEQYF. The gene calls are TRBV4-2 and TRBJ2-7. The germline gives CDR1 LGHNA, CDR2 YNFKEQ. The CDR3 spans 15 residues.

The V call is TRBV19, the J call TRBJ2-4; no DNA is available, so the TRBD2 call from TCRdb remains unchecked. This CDR3 spans 15 amino acids. Germline-derived CDR1 and CDR2 are LNHDA and SQIVND (reference sequence). CDR3: CASSIAGALGNIQYF.

The CDR3 region is CASSLTGNTEAFF. J is TRBJ1-1 and V is TRBV5-1. CDR1 and CDR2 from the germline V gene are SGHRS and YFSETQ. The CDR3 covers 13 residues.

The rearrangement joins TRBV7-3 to TRBJ2-3; the TCRdb call, TRBD1, lacks DNA for checking. This CDR3 spans 14 amino acids. CDR1 and CDR2 (germline): SGHTA, FQGTGA. CDR3 residues: CASSGQGDGDTQYF.